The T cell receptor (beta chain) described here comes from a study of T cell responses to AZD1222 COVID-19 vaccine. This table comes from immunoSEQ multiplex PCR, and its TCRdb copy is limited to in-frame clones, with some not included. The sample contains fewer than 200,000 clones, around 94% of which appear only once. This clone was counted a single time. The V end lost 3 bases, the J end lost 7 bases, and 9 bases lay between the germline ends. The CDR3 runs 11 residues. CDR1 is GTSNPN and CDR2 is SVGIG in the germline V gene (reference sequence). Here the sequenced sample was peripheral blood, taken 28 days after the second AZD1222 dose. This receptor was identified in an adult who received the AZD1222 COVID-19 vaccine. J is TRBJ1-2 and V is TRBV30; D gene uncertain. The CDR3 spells CAWSKDAGYTF. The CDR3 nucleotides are TGTGCCTGGAGCAAGGACGCTGGCTACACCTTC.